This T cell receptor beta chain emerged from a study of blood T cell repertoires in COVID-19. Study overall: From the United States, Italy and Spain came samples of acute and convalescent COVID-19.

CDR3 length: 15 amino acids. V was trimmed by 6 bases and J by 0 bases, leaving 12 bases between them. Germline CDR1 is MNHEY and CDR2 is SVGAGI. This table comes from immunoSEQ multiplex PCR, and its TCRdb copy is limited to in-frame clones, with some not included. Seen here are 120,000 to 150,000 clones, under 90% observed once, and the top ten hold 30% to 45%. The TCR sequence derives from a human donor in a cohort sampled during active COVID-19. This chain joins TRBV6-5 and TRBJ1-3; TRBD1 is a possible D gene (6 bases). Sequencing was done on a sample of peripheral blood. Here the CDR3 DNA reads TGTGCCAGCAGCACGGACAGACGCTCTGGAAACACCATATATTTT. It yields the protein CASSTDRRSGNTIYF.